This record covers a single T cell receptor (beta chain). What it binds is unknown. This sample is drawn from a study of cytomegalovirus exposure and HLA in healthy donors. Study results and caveats: The study put 150 or so TCR beta chains on its list as cytomegalovirus-associated.

The CDR3 extends over 13 amino acids. CDR1 is SGHNT, CDR2 YENEEA, per germline. V lost 1 base and J 7 bases, leaving 11 bases between the germline ends. Primers included in the PCR were 60 Vbeta and 13 Jbeta primers. The repertoire was sequenced with immunoSEQ multiplex PCR; TCRdb's copy has only in-frame clones and lacks some. The sample has about 120,000 clones, 70% to 85% seen once. The chain joins TRBV11-3 to TRBJ2-7, with D possibly TRBD2 on 6 matching bases. This sequence originates from a woman between 40 and 55 years old in good health and CMV-seropositive. The sequenced material came from PBMCs. CDR3: CASSLAPGREQYF. The CDR3 DNA follows: TGTGCCAGCAGCTTAGCCCCGGGGAGGGAGCAGTACTTC.